The clone carrying this T cell receptor (beta chain) was seen repeatedly, ten times or more. CDR1 is SGHRS and CDR2 is YFSETQ in the germline V gene. The length of the CDR3 is 15 residues. V shed 0 bases and J shed 5 bases, with 11 bases lying between them. The source of the sample is a study of identical twins. MiXCR, run by TCRdb on the 5' RACE reads, gives a single entry per CDR3 protein. The sample includes about 240,000 distinct CDR3 sequences, about 10% of them seen just once. The receptor's source is a middle-aged man in good health. The sequencing input was memory T cells sorted from blood. The chain is built from TRBV5-1 and TRBJ1-4; D is perhaps TRBD1 (5 bases). The CDR3 spells CASSLALSGNEKLFF. The CDR3 region has the DNA TGCGCCAGCAGCTTGGCCCTATCAGGGAATGAAAAACTGTTTTTT.